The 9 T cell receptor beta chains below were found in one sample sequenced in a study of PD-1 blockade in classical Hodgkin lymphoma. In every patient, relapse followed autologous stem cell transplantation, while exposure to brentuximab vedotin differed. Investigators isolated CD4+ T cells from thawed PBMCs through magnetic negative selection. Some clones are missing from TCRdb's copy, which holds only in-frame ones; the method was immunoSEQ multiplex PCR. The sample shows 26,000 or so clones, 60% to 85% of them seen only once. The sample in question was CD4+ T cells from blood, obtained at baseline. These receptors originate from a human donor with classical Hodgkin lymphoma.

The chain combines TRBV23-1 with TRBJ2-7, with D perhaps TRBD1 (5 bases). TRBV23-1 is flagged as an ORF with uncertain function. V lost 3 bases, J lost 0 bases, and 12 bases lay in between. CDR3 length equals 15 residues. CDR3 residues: CASSHPGHHSYEQYF. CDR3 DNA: TGCGCCAGCAGTCACCCCGGACATCACTCCTACGAGCAGTACTTC.

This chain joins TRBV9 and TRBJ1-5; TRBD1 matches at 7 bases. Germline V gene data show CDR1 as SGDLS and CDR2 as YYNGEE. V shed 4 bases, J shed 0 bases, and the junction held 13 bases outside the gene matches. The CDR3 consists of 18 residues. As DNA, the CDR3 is TGTGCCAGCAGCAAAGGGCAACAGGGGATCGTTAGCAATCAGCCCCAGCATTTT. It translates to CASSKGQQGIVSNQPQHF.

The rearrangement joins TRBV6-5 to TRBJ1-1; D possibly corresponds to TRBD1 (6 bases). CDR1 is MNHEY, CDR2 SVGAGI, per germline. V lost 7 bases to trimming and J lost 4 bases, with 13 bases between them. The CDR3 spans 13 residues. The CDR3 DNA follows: TGTGCCAGCACCATACGAGGGGGCACTGAAGCTTTCTTT. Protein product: CASTIRGGTEAFF.

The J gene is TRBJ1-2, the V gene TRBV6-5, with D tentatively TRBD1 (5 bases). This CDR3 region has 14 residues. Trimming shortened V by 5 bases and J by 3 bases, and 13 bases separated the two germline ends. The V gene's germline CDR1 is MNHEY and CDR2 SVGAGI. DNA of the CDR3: TGTGCCAGCAGTCGTTTCAGGGTAGACTATGGCTACACCTTC. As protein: CASSRFRVDYGYTF.

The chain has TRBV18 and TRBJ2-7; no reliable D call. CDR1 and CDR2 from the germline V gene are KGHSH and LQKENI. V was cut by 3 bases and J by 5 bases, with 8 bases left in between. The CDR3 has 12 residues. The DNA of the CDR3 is TGTGCCAGCTCACCTCAACAGCACGAGCAGTACTTC. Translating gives CASSPQQHEQYF.

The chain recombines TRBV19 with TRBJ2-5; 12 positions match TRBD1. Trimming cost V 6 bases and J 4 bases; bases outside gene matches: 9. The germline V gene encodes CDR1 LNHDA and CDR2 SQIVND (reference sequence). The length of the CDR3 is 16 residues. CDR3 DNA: TGTGCCAGTAGCATTCCGGGACAGGGGGCCGGAGAGACCCAGTACTTC. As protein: CASSIPGQGAGETQYF.

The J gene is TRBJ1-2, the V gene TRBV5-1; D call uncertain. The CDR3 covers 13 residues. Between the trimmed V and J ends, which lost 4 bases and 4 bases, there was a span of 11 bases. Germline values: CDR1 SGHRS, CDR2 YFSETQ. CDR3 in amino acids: CASSLTVLYGYTF. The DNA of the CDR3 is TGCGCCAGCAGCCTAACAGTTCTCTATGGCTACACCTTC.

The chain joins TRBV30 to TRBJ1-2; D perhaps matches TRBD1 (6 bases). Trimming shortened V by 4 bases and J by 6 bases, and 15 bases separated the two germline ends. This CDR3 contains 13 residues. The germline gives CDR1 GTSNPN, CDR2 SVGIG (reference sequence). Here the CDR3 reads CAWKAGDGDGYTF. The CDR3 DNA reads TGTGCCTGGAAGGCAGGGGATGGGGATGGCTACACCTTC. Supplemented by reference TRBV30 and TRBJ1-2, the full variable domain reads SQTIHQWPATLVQPVGSPLSLECTVEGTSNPNLYWYRQAAGRGLQLLFYSVGIGQISSEVPQNLSASRPQDRQFILSSKKLLLSDSGFYLCAWKAGDGDGYTFGSGTRLTVV.

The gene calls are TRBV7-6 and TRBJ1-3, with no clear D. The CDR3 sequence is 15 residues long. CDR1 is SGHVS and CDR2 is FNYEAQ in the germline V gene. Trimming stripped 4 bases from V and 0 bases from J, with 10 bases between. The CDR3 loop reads CASSSQFSSGNTIYF. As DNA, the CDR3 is TGTGCCAGCAGCTCACAGTTTTCCTCTGGAAACACCATATATTTT.